These 30 T cell receptor beta chains were sequenced from one sample in a study of tumor and adjacent non-tumor tissue in lung cancer. RNA was extracted from bulk tissue without any cell sorting. TCRbeta libraries were built with three rounds of nested PCR, modified from ARM-PCR. TCRdb reprocessed the multiplex PCR reads with MiXCR, giving one entry per CDR3 protein. The table records about 78,000 distinct CDR3 sequences, roughly 80% of them present only once. Material: lung tumor tissue. The source of these receptors is a woman between 50 and 59 years old with non-small cell lung cancer.

Turning to this clonotype: A junction end diverges from the germline sequence, so it may reflect a read error. This chain joins TRBV11-3 and TRBJ2-1; weak D call: TRBD1 (5 bases). Germline V CDR1 and CDR2: SGHNT, YENEEA. CDR3 length: 13 residues. The DNA for the CDR3 is TGTGCCAGCAGCTTAGCAAGGGGCAATGTGCAGTTCTTC. Protein sequence: CASSLARGNVQFF.

The rearrangement uses TRBV12-3 or TRBV12-4 and TRBJ1-2; tentatively, D is TRBD1 (5 bases). This CDR3 is 13 amino acids long. Trimming left V 6 bases short and J 10 bases short, with 18 bases between. CDR3 DNA sequence: TGTGCCAGCAGCGTCGACTGGGGGATGAACTACACCTTC. It codes for CASSVDWGMNYTF.

This chain connects TRBV20-1 to TRBJ1-2; TRBD1 agrees at 8 bases. CDR1 is DFQATT and CDR2 is SNEGSKA in the germline V gene (reference sequence). CDR3 length: 14 amino acids. V gave up 6 bases and J gave up 6 bases; unmatched junction bases: 12. CDR3 DNA sequence: TGCAGTGCCCACCATATTGACAGGGGACATGGCTACACCTTC. Amino acid sequence: CSAHHIDRGHGYTF.

A note on this clonotype: Compared with germline, one end of the junction differs, possibly owing to a read error. The rearrangement links TRBV29-1 to TRBJ1-1, with 10 nucleotides matching TRBD1. The CDR3 is made up of 13 amino acids. Germline V gives CDR1 SQVTM, CDR2 ANQGSEA. The CDR3 is CSVGGQGGTEAFF. In DNA form, the CDR3 reads TGCAGCGTTGGAGGACAGGGGGGGACTGAAGCCTTCTTT. The full variable domain, rest sourced from reference TRBV29-1 and TRBJ1-1, is SAVISQKPSRDICQRGTSLTIQCQVDSQVTMMFWYRQQPGQSLTLIATANQGSEATYESGFVIDKFPISRPNLTFSTLTVSNMSPEDSSIYLCSVGGQGGTEAFFGQGTRLTVV.

CDR3 in amino acids: CSAKDHPSGASGDVAKNIQYF. The CDR3 bases are TGCAGTGCTAAAGACCATCCGTCCGGGGCTAGCGGGGACGTAGCCAAAAACATTCAGTACTTC. The gene calls are TRBV20-1 and TRBJ2-4; 9 bases are a match to TRBD2. In germline, CDR1 is DFQATT, CDR2 SNEGSKA (reference sequence). The length of the CDR3 is 21 residues. J lost 0 bases, V lost 4 bases, and 22 bases had no gene match.

Worth noting for this clonotype: One junction end disagrees with the germline gene, perhaps due to a read error. The gene calls are TRBV29-1 and TRBJ2-1, with D possibly being TRBD2 (5 bases). Germline V gene sequence: CDR1 SQVTM, CDR2 ANQGSEA. This CDR3 is built from 16 residues. The chain's CDR3 is CSLEDRHRDSYNEQFF. CDR3 nucleotide sequence: TGCAGCCTTGAAGATCGCCATCGGGACTCCTACAATGAGCAGTTCTTC.

V and J are TRBV29-1 and TRBJ1-1; possible D gene TRBD1, 5 bases. This CDR3 has 14 amino acids. Germline loops: CDR1 SQVTM, CDR2 ANQGSEA. The V and J ends lost 5 bases and 2 bases respectively, with 15 bases between them. In DNA, the CDR3 is TGCAGCGTTACATGGGGCTTGATTAACACTGAAGCTTTCTTT. Translating gives CSVTWGLINTEAFF. The variable domain in full, with the rest retrieved from reference TRBV29-1 and TRBJ1-1, is SAVISQKPSRDICQRGTSLTIQCQVDSQVTMMFWYRQQPGQSLTLIATANQGSEATYESGFVIDKFPISRPNLTFSTLTVSNMSPEDSSIYLCSVTWGLINTEAFFGQGTRLTVV.

As to this clonotype: Relative to the germline gene, one junction end is altered; a read error may explain this. CDR3 amino acids: CAIQDPRTNTWELFF. As DNA, the CDR3 is TGTGCCATCCAGGACCCTCGGACGAACACCTGGGAGCTGTTTTTT. The chain is built from TRBV10-3 and TRBJ2-2; D is unresolved. The V gene's germline CDR1 is ENHRY and CDR2 SYGVKD. There are 15 residues in the CDR3.

The sample holds many counts of this clonotype. The chain joins TRBV12-3 or TRBV12-4 to TRBJ1-3; unclear D gene. V was shortened by 10 bases and J by 1 base, with 11 bases between the two germline ends. CDR3 size: 13 residues. The CDR3 bases are TGTGCCATTCAAAGGACGTCTGGAAACACCATATATTTT. Its translation: CAIQRTSGNTIYF.

On this clonotype: The CDR3 does not end in the conserved phenylalanine or tryptophan, so this is likely a read error. The J gene is TRBJ2-3, the V gene TRBV6-2 or TRBV6-3; 9 bases agree with TRBD2. This CDR3 contains 16 residues. The germline CDR1 and CDR2 sequences are MNHEY and SVGEGT. CDR3 protein: CTSSYAKREATYTQYV. CDR3 bases: TGTACCAGCAGTTATGCGAAGCGGGAGGCGACATATACGCAGTATGTT.

A note on this clonotype: A read error may account for a junction end that differs from germline. J is TRBJ2-3 and V is TRBV20-1, with D possibly TRBD2 on 5 matching bases. The length of the CDR3 is 14 residues. Germline V gene sequence: CDR1 DFQATT, CDR2 SNEGSKA (reference sequence). The CDR3 DNA sequence: TGCAGTGTTAGGAGAGCGGAGAACACAGATGCGCACTATTTT. It is translated as CSVRRAENTDAHYF.

In its sample, this clonotype was seen many times. The chain recombines TRBV28 with TRBJ2-5; D may be TRBD1 or TRBD2 (6 bases each). Germline CDR1 reads MDHEN; CDR2 reads SYDVKM. Trimming stripped 8 bases from V and 5 bases from J, with 18 bases between. CDR3 size: 14 residues. CDR3 protein: CASSTSGEAETQYF. The CDR3 nucleotides are TGTGCCAGCTCTACCTCAGGGGAGGCGGAGACCCAGTACTTC.

Regarding this clonotype: As the CDR3 is not closed by the conserved phenylalanine or tryptophan, this likely results from a read error. This chain joins TRBV6-5 and TRBJ2-7; the match to TRBD1 covers 7 bases. The junction had 4 bases not matched to a gene; V was cut back by 6 bases and J by 2 bases. CDR1 and CDR2 from the germline V gene are MNHEY and SVGAGI. The CDR3 totals 13 residues. In DNA, the CDR3 is TGTGCCAGCAGACCGGGACAGCCCTACGAGCAGTACTCC. Translation gives CASRPGQPYEQYS.

The gene calls are TRBV29-1 and TRBJ2-3, with D tentatively TRBD2 (6 bases). CDR1 SQVTM and CDR2 ANQGSEA come from the germline V gene. CDR3 length: 15 residues. V was shortened by 6 bases and J by 9 bases, with 25 bases between the two germline ends. The CDR3 coding sequence is TGCAGCGTCGTACTATCTCTCAGACCTGGGGGGACGCAGTATTTT. Protein sequence: CSVVLSLRPGGTQYF.

Concerning this clonotype itself: Likely a read error: the CDR3 ends without its conserved phenylalanine or tryptophan. The chain recombines TRBV7-9 with TRBJ2-1; 13 bases line up with TRBD2. The CDR3 is made up of 17 amino acids. Germline CDR1 and CDR2: SEHNR and FQNEAQ (reference sequence). The CDR3 bases are TGTGCCACCAGCGAGGGACTAGCGGGATTCGTCTACAATGAGCAGTTCTCC. This codes for CATSEGLAGFVYNEQFS.

A remark on this clonotype: The final CDR3 position lacks the conserved phenylalanine or tryptophan, pointing to a likely read error. CDR3 DNA: TGCAGTGCTAGAGATAACTCCGGGCTGGCGACATTTACCTACTACAATGAGCAGTTCATC. Amino acids: CSARDNSGLATFTYYNEQFI. The V gene is TRBV20-1, the J gene TRBJ2-1, with no clear D. This CDR3 contains 20 residues. Trimming shortened V by 0 bases and J by 3 bases, and 27 bases separated the two germline ends. The V gene's germline CDR1 is DFQATT and CDR2 SNEGSKA (reference sequence).

Turning to this clonotype: A read error may explain this, as a much larger clone is one base away. The rearrangement uses TRBV28 and TRBJ2-5; TRBD2 agrees at 7 bases. Germline V gene sequence: CDR1 MDHEN, CDR2 SYDVKM. The CDR3 is 13 residues long. The CDR3 DNA follows: TGTACCAGCACCGCGGGAGACCAAGAGACCCAGTACTTC. Amino acid sequence: CTSTAGDQETQYF.

To note about this clonotype: An end of the junction does not agree with germline; a read error may underlie this. The chain's CDR3 is CASTQGTSGSGEQYF. CDR3 DNA: TGTGCCAGCACCCAAGGGACTAGCGGGAGTGGCGAGCAGTACTTC. The chain uses TRBV4-3 and TRBJ2-7; 14 bases are a match to TRBD2. The CDR3 totals 15 residues. From germline, CDR1 is LGHNA and CDR2 YSLEER.

Regarding this clonotype: At one of its ends the junction is not consistent with the germline gene, which may arise from a read error. The chain carries TRBV6-2 or TRBV6-3 and TRBJ1-1; 11 positions agree with TRBD1. This CDR3 spans 15 amino acids. Germline V gives CDR1 MNHEY, CDR2 SVGEGT. The CDR3 protein is CATSWRTGGNSEAFF. CDR3 sequence (DNA): TGTGCCACCAGTTGGAGGACAGGGGGCAACTCTGAAGCTTTCTTT.

Worth noting for this clonotype: Mismatch with germline at one junction end may stem from a read error. The chain has TRBV7-9 and TRBJ2-5; D may be TRBD2 (6 bases). The CDR3 runs to 15 residues. Germline values: CDR1 SEHNR, CDR2 FQNEAQ (reference sequence). For the CDR3, the DNA is TGTGCCATCAGCTTGGGCGGGGCCACGGGGGAGACCCAGTACTTC. Amino acids: CAISLGGATGETQYF.

On this clonotype: The junction and the germline gene differ at one end; a read error may be behind it. The chain recombines TRBV14 with TRBJ2-1; TRBD2 agrees at 8 bases. This CDR3 comprises 16 residues. The germline gives CDR1 SGHDN, CDR2 FVKESK. CDR3 region: CASSQDAGGSYNGQFF. CDR3 in DNA: TGTGCCAGCAGCCAAGATGCGGGAGGTTCATACAATGGGCAGTTCTTC.

On this clonotype: This sequence may be a read error, since a much larger clone differs from it by one base. The chain is built from TRBV30 and TRBJ1-2, with D uncertain. The CDR3 is made up of 16 amino acids. The V gene lost 6 bases and the J gene lost 4 bases, with 24 bases spanning the gap. Germline-derived CDR1 and CDR2 are GTSNPN and SVGIG (reference sequence). The DNA for the CDR3 is TGTGCCTGTTGGACGCTTGTGGACGCTCGAATCTATGGCTACACCTTC. It translates to CACWTLVDARIYGYTF.

Concerning this clonotype: A much bigger clone sits one base away, suggesting this may be a read error. The chain is built from TRBV20-1 and TRBJ2-7; 7 positions agree with TRBD1. Germline V CDR1 and CDR2: DFQATT, SNEGSKA (reference sequence). The CDR3 loop spans 12 amino acids. The CDR3 sequence: CNAMGQRYEQYF. CDR3 nucleotide sequence: TGCAATGCTATGGGACAGCGGTACGAGCAGTACTTC.

With respect to this clonotype: One base away lies a much larger clone, so this may be a sequencing read error. The CDR3 carries no conserved terminal phenylalanine or tryptophan, so it likely arises from a read error. CDR3 in amino acids: CACSLPGAFETQYS. The CDR3 nucleotides are TGTGCCTGCAGTTTACCTGGGGCTTTCGAGACCCAGTACTCC. The chain has TRBV12-3 or TRBV12-4 and TRBJ2-5; D is perhaps TRBD1 (5 bases). The CDR3 is 14 amino acids.

On this clonotype itself: The CDR3 does not close with the conserved phenylalanine or tryptophan, likely indicating a read error. J is TRBJ2-3 and V is TRBV29-1; D is perhaps TRBD2 (6 bases). V lost 2 bases and J 2 bases, leaving 14 bases between the germline ends. The CDR3 runs to 15 residues. In germline, CDR1 is SQVTM, CDR2 ANQGSEA. The CDR3, as DNA: TGCAGCGTTGAAACGGAGGGAACCCACACAGATACGCAGTATCTT. This codes for CSVETEGTHTDTQYL.

Points on this clonotype: This CDR3 fails to terminate in the conserved phenylalanine or tryptophan, so it likely reflects a read error. The V and J genes are TRBV4-2 and TRBJ2-1; the match to TRBD2 covers 8 bases. The CDR3 is made up of 16 amino acids. Germline V gene sequence: CDR1 LGHNA, CDR2 YNFKEQ. DNA of the CDR3: TGTACCAGCAGCTCCTCCCTAGCGGGCCGATACAATGAGCAGTTCTTA. It yields the protein CTSSSSLAGRYNEQFL.

The chain couples TRBV6-5 to TRBJ1-1, with D possibly matching TRBD1 (5 bases). CDR1 and CDR2 from the germline V gene are MNHEY and SVGAGI. V was cut by 7 bases and J by 4 bases, with 16 bases left in between. There are 14 residues in the CDR3. The CDR3 nucleotides are TGTGCCAGCATGGGGATAGGGGTGTCCACTGAAGCTTTCTTT. As protein: CASMGIGVSTEAFF.

V is TRBV29-1 and J is TRBJ2-2; 7 bases fit TRBD2. Looked up from germline, CDR1 is SQVTM and CDR2 is ANQGSEA. The CDR3 spans 15 residues. The CDR3 sequence: CSVLSGCGNTGELFF. The CDR3 nucleotides read TGCAGTGTCCTTAGCGGGTGTGGGAACACCGGGGAGCTGTTTTTT.

Comments on this clonotype: In this CDR3 the conserved last residue, phenylalanine or tryptophan, is missing, so a read error is likely. This rearrangement joins TRBV11-2 to TRBJ2-1; 7 bases map to TRBD2. The length of the CDR3 is 17 residues. CDR1 is SGHAT, CDR2 FQNNGV, per germline. The CDR3 coding sequence is TGTCCCAGCACCCCAGAGGGCGGGGGAAGGTCCTACAATGAGCAGTTCTCC. Translation gives CPSTPEGGGRSYNEQFS.

This clonotype appeared once. The final CDR3 position lacks the conserved phenylalanine or tryptophan, pointing to a likely read error. It is unclear where the CDR3 begins or ends on the DNA, so no DNA is shown, and the CDR3 is as TCRdb lists it. This rearrangement joins TRBV29-1 to TRBJ2-7; the table's D call TRBD2 went unverified against the DNA. The CDR3 length is 12 residues, termini included. Germline-derived CDR1 and CDR2 are SQVTM and ANQGSEA. This CDR3 is CSALAGSYEQYL.